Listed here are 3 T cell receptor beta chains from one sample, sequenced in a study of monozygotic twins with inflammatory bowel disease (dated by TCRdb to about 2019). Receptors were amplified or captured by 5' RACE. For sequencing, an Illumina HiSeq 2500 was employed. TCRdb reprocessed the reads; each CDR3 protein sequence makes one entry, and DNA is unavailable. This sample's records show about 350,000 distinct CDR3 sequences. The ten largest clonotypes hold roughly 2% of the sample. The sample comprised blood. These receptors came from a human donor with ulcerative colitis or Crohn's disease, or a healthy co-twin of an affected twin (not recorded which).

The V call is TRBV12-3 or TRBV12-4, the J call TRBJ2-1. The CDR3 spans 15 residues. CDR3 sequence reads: CASSFGQRDFNEQFF.

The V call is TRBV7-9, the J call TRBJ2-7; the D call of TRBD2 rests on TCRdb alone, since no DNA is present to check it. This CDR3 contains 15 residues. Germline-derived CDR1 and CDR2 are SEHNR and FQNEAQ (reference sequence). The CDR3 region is CASGIAGRTHYEQYF.

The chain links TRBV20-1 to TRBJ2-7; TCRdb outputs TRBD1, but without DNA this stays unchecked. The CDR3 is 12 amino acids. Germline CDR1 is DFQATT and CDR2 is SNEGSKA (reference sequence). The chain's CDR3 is CSAIGTSPEQYF.